The 10 T cell receptor beta chains reported below all come from one sample, sequenced in a study of vaccination effects on CD4 cells after COVID-19. Ahead of sequencing, the ViraFEST assay grew antigen-specific CD4+ T cells using viral peptide pools. CD4+ T cell isolation took place after approximately 11 days of culture. Sometime from March through December 2020, the person acquired a SARS-CoV-2 infection that PCR confirmed. These receptors' targets are unknown. Some clones are missing from TCRdb's copy, which holds only in-frame ones; the method was immunoSEQ multiplex PCR. The repertoire holds 35,000 to 55,000 clones, with roughly 70% as singletons. This specimen consisted of CD4+ T cells from PBMCs cultured with a peptide pool, obtained before COVID-19 vaccination. The receptor set was obtained from a human donor who had a prior SARS-CoV-2 infection.

The genes are TRBV15 and TRBJ2-1; TRBD2 aligns across 11 bases. There are 16 residues in the CDR3. Per germline, CDR1 LNHNV and CDR2 YYDKDF (reference sequence). V shed 3 bases and J 8 bases; nucleotides not matched to a gene: 9. CDR3: CATSRPTSGSLDEQFF. The DNA of the CDR3 is TGTGCCACCAGCAGGCCCACTAGCGGGAGTCTGGATGAGCAGTTCTTC.

The genes are TRBV6-5 and TRBJ2-3; 8 positions match TRBD2. The CDR3 is 14 residues long. V lost 5 bases, J lost 4 bases, and 5 bases stayed unmatched. Germline-derived CDR1 and CDR2 are MNHEY and SVGAGI. The CDR3 DNA is TGTGCCAGCAGTCGGAGCGGGAGAGCAGATACGCAGTATTTT. It encodes CASSRSGRADTQYF.

The V call is TRBV19, the J call TRBJ2-1; D gene ambiguous. The CDR3 is 16 residues long. The V gene lost 3 bases and the J gene lost 5 bases, with 17 bases spanning the gap. CDR1 and CDR2 from the germline V gene are LNHDA and SQIVND (reference sequence). The CDR3 nucleotides are TGTGCCAGTAGTATGGGCCGGACGTACTTTAACAATGAGCAGTTCTTC. As protein: CASSMGRTYFNNEQFF.

The V call is TRBV9, the J call TRBJ2-1, with D unclear. CDR3 length equals 15 residues. Trimming pared 3 bases from V and 1 base from J, leaving 11 bases between. CDR1 is SGDLS and CDR2 is YYNGEE in the germline V gene. CDR3 sequence: CASSARDGSYNEQFF. The CDR3 DNA sequence: TGTGCCAGCAGCGCCCGAGATGGGTCCTACAATGAGCAGTTCTTC. The entire variable domain, with the rest obtained from reference TRBV9 and TRBJ2-1, is as follows: DSGVTQTPKHLITATGQRVTLRCSPRSGDLSVYWYQQSLDQGLQFLIQYYNGEERAKGNILERFSAQQFPDLHSELNLSSLELGDSALYFCASSARDGSYNEQFFGPGTRLTVL.

This clone was picked up a small number of times. The chain joins TRBV3-1 (or the pseudogene TRBV3-2) to TRBJ1-2; D ambiguous. Trimming stripped 0 bases from V and 5 bases from J, with 7 bases between. The CDR3 covers 13 residues. Germline loops: CDR1 LGHDT, CDR2 YNNKEL (reference sequence). The CDR3 region has the DNA TGTGCCAGCAGCCAAGATGGTAGATATGGCTACACCTTC. Amino acids: CASSQDGRYGYTF.

The V and J genes are TRBV6-4 and TRBJ2-7, with D unresolved. Germline CDR1 MRHNA, CDR2 SNTAGT. The CDR3 totals 11 residues. V was trimmed by 9 bases and J by 10 bases, leaving 16 bases between them. CDR3 loop: CARAKTCVQYF. In nucleotides, the CDR3 is TGTGCCAGAGCCAAAACCTGCGTTCAGTACTTC.

This clone has more than one count but fewer than ten. The V and J genes are TRBV4-1 and TRBJ2-3; D is unresolved. CDR1 is MGHRA, CDR2 YSYEKL, per germline. V lost 2 bases and J lost 4, with 10 bases in between. The CDR3 is 14 amino acids. The CDR3 coding sequence is TGCGCCAGCAGCCAAATGGTCTGGGCAGATACGCAGTATTTT. Its translation: CASSQMVWADTQYF.

This clone was seen many times. The rearrangement joins TRBV11-3 to TRBJ2-7; the D gene could be TRBD1 or TRBD2 (5 bases each). Germline V gives CDR1 SGHNT, CDR2 YENEEA. V was pared by 5 bases and J by 0 bases, with 14 bases between. This CDR3 region has 15 residues. CDR3 sequence: CASSVGRWSSYEQYF. The CDR3 DNA is TGTGCCAGCAGCGTGGGACGGTGGAGCTCCTACGAGCAGTACTTC.

This clone was detected only a few times. This rearrangement joins TRBV27 to TRBJ2-3; D is undetermined. Trimming left V 7 bases short and J 2 bases short, with 10 bases between. The length of the CDR3 is 13 residues. Per germline, CDR1 MNHEY and CDR2 SMNVEV (reference sequence). The DNA for the CDR3 is TGTGCCAGCAAGGGATACGCCACAGATACGCAGTATTTT. This translates into CASKGYATDTQYF.

The J gene is TRBJ2-5, the V gene TRBV6-5; no clear D gene. The CDR3 sequence is 15 residues long. Germline CDR1 reads MNHEY; CDR2 reads SVGAGI. Trimming took off 5 bases at V and 2 bases at J, with 15 bases between the two ends. This CDR3 is CASSPSPMTQETQYF. The CDR3 DNA reads TGTGCCAGCAGTCCCTCCCCGATGACACAAGAGACCCAGTACTTC.